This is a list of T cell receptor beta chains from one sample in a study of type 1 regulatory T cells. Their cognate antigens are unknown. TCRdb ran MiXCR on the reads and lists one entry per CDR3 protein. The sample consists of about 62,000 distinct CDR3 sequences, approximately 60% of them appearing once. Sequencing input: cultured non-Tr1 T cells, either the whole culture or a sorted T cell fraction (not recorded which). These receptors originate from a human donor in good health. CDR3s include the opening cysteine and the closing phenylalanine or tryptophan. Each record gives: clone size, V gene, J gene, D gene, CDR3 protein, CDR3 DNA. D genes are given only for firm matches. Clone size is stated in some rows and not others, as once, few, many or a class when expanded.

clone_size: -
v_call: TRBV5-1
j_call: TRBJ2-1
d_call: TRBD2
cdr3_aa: CASSLAERELYNEQFF
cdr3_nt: TGCGCCAGCAGCCTCGCGGAGCGGGAGCTCTACAATGAGCAGTTCTTC

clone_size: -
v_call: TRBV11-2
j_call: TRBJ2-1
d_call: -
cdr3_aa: CASSLDKTEQFF
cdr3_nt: TGTGCCAGCAGCTTAGATAAAACGGAGCAGTTCTTC

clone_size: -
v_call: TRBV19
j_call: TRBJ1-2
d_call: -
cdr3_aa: CASSNWAQVEKNYGYTF
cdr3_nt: TGTGCCAGTAGCAATTGGGCTCAGGTAGAAAAGAACTATGGCTACACCTTC

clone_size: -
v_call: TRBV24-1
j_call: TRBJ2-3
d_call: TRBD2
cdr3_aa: CATSETSGRARDTQYF
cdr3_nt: TGTGCCACCAGTGAAACTAGCGGGAGGGCCAGAGATACGCAGTATTTT

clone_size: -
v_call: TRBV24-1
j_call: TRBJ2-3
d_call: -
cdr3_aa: CATSDLRVGRREITDTQYF
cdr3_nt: TGTGCCACCAGTGATTTGCGAGTTGGTAGGCGGGAAATCACAGATACGCAGTATTTT

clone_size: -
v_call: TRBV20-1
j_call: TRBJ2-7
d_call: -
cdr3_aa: CSAAPRALGANEQYF
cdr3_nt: TGCAGTGCCGCCCCCCGGGCCCTTGGGGCCAACGAGCAGTACTTC

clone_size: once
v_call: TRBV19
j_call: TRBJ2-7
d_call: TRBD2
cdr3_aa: CASSFTSGSPSEQYF
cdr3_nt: TGTGCCAGTAGCTTCACTAGCGGGAGTCCCTCTGAGCAGTACTTC

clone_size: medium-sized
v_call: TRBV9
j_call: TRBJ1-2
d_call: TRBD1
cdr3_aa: CASSVLGQGHGYTF
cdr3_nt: TGTGCCAGCAGCGTACTAGGACAGGGCCATGGCTACACCTTC

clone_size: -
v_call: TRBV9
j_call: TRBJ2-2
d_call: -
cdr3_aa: CASGLTGNTGELFF
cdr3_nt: TGTGCCAGCGGACTTACAGGGAACACCGGGGAGCTGTTTTTT

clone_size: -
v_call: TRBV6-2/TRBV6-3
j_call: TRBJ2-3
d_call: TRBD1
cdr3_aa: CASSRQGPNQPQYF
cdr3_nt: TGTGCCAGCAGTCGACAGGGGCCCAATCAGCCCCAGTATTTT

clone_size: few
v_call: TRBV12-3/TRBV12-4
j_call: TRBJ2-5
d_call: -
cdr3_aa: CASSFVGGETQYF
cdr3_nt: TGTGCCAGCAGTTTCGTTGGGGGAGAGACCCAGTACTTC

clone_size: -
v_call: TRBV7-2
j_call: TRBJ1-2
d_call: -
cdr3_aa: CAGSSHTGNYGYTF
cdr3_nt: TGTGCCGGCAGCTCCCATACAGGGAACTATGGCTACACCTTC

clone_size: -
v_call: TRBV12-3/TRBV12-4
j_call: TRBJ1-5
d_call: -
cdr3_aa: CASSPGGGINQPQHF
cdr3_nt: TGTGCCAGCAGTCCGGGGGGCGGGATCAATCAGCCCCAGCATTTT

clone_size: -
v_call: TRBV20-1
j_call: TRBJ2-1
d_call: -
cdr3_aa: CSARDSSREVGNEQFF
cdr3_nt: TGCAGTGCTAGAGATTCCAGTCGCGAGGTGGGAAATGAGCAGTTCTTC

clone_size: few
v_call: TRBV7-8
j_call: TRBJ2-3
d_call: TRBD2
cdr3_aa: CASRLAGVDTQYF
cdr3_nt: TGTGCCAGCAGACTAGCGGGAGTGGATACGCAGTATTTT

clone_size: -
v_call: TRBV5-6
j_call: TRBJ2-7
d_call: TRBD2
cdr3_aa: CASSLRSLAGEEQYF
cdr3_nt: TGTGCCAGCAGCTTGAGGTCACTAGCGGGAGAAGAGCAGTACTTC